This TCR beta chain was retrieved from a study of shared clonotypes between healthy human individuals (dated by TCRdb to the early 2020s). With respect to the entire study: Two women and a few men aged 18 to 49 years were included in the cohort. For each donor, CD4 naive and CD4 memory were each run on three plates, CD8 naive on two plates, and CD8 memory on one plate. To estimate repertoire size and how much clonotype sharing occurs between individuals, the study deeply sequenced the blood TCR repertoires of roughly 5 healthy adults. Libraries were prepared and TCR repertoires were sequenced by different laboratories using diverse techniques, in order to increase sequencing depth and limit assay-specific biases. Between about 0.8 and 9 billion PBMCs per donor were obtained by leukapheresis.

Summary of the overall study and its limitations: Sampling was restricted to blood, and TCR repertoires in tissues likely differ from the TCR repertoires found in blood. Sharing across a few donors was observed for about 5% of naive CD4, around 3.5% of naive CD8, 2% to 2.5% of memory CD4, and about 0.4% of memory CD8 clonotypes. Higher generation probabilities were observed for clonotypes shared by all four sorted-subset donors than for non-shared clonotypes. Pairwise subsampling led to the expectation that sequencing depth would affect the degree of clonotype sharing among donors. Rarefaction of sorted-subset datasets indicated incomplete sequencing despite the large sequencing depth. Naive subsets generally had larger estimated clonotype richness than memory subsets did. Because the study included a small number of donors, the genetic and exposure-history diversity represented was limited.

The donors were healthy, HIV-negative adults with no recently reported acute infections or vaccinations. All donors were Caucasian adults living in Nashville, Tennessee, USA. Magnetic negative selection was used to enrich CD4+ T cells, after which naive cells were positively selected on CD45RA and the negative fraction became the memory subset. Blood was obtained by leukapheresis, after which PBMCs were separated by Ficoll-Histopaque density gradient centrifugation and cryopreserved in liquid nitrogen vapor phase. Analytical flow cytometry was used to check the purity and quantity of each magnetically sorted T cell population. From each sorted fraction, genomic DNA was isolated and quantified by UV absorbance on a Nanodrop 2000c. Using the deep immunoSEQ assay, multiplex PCR amplified TCR CDR3 regions from genomic DNA. Extracted genomic DNA from each cell subset was distributed evenly across all wells of several immunoSEQ 96-well plates, and each plate was treated as a replicate. For sorted subsets, 200 to 250 ng of genomic DNA, equivalent to 25,000 to 30,000 T cell genomes, went into each replicate PCR. The purified libraries were quantified using a Qubit 3.0 fluorometer, sized with a Bioanalyzer 2100, and then quantified again using the KAPA Library Quantification kit. Every immunoSEQ 96-well plate was sequenced on a dedicated single-read 150-cycle Illumina NextSeq 550 flow cell. Under the source paper's analysis protocol: Because the immunoSEQ output held only junctional sequences and lacked quality scores, the filtering could not match the filtering applied to full-length reads. Sequences were annotated with PyIR, a Python wrapper for IgBLAST v1.9, using IMGT germline references to assign V/J genes and CDR3. Any read was removed if the V/J assignment was weak (E-value above 1e-6), the CDR3 was missing, or the read contained stop codons, out-of-frame junctions, or ambiguous translated residues. V3J clonotypes were defined as sequences sharing the same inferred V gene, J gene, and CDR3 amino acid sequence. The percentage overlap between two repertoires was calculated by dividing the number of shared unique clonotypes by the size of the smaller repertoire. Richness of each repertoire was evaluated using RTK rarefaction, the Chao1 estimator, and Recon v2.1 estimates of unobserved clonotypes. Generation probabilities were computed with OLGA for all TCRbeta clonotypes obtained by the gDNA method from several donors. TCRdb's version of the immuneACCESS table is confined to in-frame rearrangements and falls short of the full clone set. An unresolved V gene accounts for under half of the shortfall where checked; the remainder is of unknown origin. V, J and clone size reflect that table, while D and trimming were determined from the DNA. The sample table lists a few million clones, 90% to 95% of them with a count of one. 0.39% of the sample goes to the ten largest clones.

Worth noting for this clone: Its recognized antigen is unknown. No qualities accompany the bases; no much larger clone lies one base away.

Sequenced material: naive CD4+ T cells from PBMCs. The cell subset or site label corresponds to: CD45RA+ positively selected. This clonotype originated in a man aged 18 to 35 in good health. Some clones in this sample may be carry-over from other donors' samples.

In nucleotides, the sequence is TGTGCCAGCAGCCCCGGGGGACTAGCGGGAGGAAGAGGAGAGACCCAGTACTTC. This codes for CASSPGGLAGGRGETQYF. The chain was built from TRBV5-4 and TRBJ2-5, with TRBD2 matching 15 junction bases. V trim: 4 bases; J trim: 4 bases; unmatched bases: 11. From cysteine to phenylalanine, the CDR3 is 18 amino acids long. The entry retains the CDR3 DNA only, 54 bases that are in frame from base 1. CDR1 and CDR2 (SGHNT, YYREEE) derive from the germline V gene (reference sequence).